This paragraph reports one T cell receptor (beta chain). Its specificity is unknown. CDR1 is SQVTM, CDR2 ANQGSEA, per germline. There are 11 residues in the CDR3. Trimming removed 8 bases from V and 11 bases from J, with 16 bases in between. The sample comes from a study of cytomegalovirus exposure and HLA in healthy donors. Study results and limitations: The only immune exposure information that was available was CMV serostatus. High specificity and sensitivity for cytomegalovirus status were reported for the classifier. Prior analysis indicated that the majority of TCR beta V segments exhibited productivity approximately 87% or approximately 30% of the time.

Amplification used 60 Vbeta primers and 13 Jbeta primers. TCRdb keeps only in-frame clones here, not all; method: immunoSEQ multiplex PCR. The data show about 130,000 clones, roughly a tenth seen once. At the time of sampling, donors were nominally healthy, though unrecorded immune exposures were likely. The specimen sequenced was PBMCs. The TCR was taken from a woman aged 18-30 years in good health and CMV-seropositive. This chain joins TRBV29-1 and TRBJ2-1; tentatively, D is TRBD1 (6 bases). CDR3 nucleotide sequence: TGCAGCAATGAAGAGACAGGACAGCAGTTCTTC. Protein: CSNEETGQQFF.